What follows are 27 T cell receptor beta chains derived from one specimen sequenced in a study of blood T cell repertoires in COVID-19. Method: immunoSEQ multiplex PCR; TCRdb's copy keeps in-frame clones and lacks some. The top ten hold 2.5% to 3.5% of the sample, which has about 180,000 clones, roughly 88% seen once. The sequenced sample was peripheral blood. The receptors come from a man aged 55 to 70 with acute or convalescent COVID-19.

CDR3 in DNA: TGTGCCAGCAGTTTAAAGGGGGCGCCCTACAATGAGCAGTTCTTC. This encodes CASSLKGAPYNEQFF. This sequence joins TRBV27 and TRBJ2-1, with 7 bases fitting TRBD1. CDR3 size: 15 residues. The V gene's germline CDR1 is MNHEY and CDR2 SMNVEV (reference sequence). The J segment lost 2 bases and the V segment lost 2 bases, leaving 3 bases of the junction unmatched.

V and J are TRBV5-4 and TRBJ2-1; tentative D call: TRBD2 (6 bases). V shed 1 base and J shed 0 bases, with 14 bases lying between them. The germline V gene encodes CDR1 SGHNT and CDR2 YYREEE (reference sequence). There are 17 residues in the CDR3. The CDR3 nucleotides are TGTGCCAGCAGCTTGATTGGACGGGGGAGCTCCTACAATGAGCAGTTCTTC. Translating gives CASSLIGRGSSYNEQFF. Using reference TRBV5-4 and TRBJ2-1 for the parts outside the CDR3, the full variable domain is ETGVTQSPTHLIKTRGQQVTLRCSSQSGHNTVSWYQQALGQGPQFIFQYYREEENGRGNFPPRFSGLQFPNYSSELNVNALELDDSALYLCASSLIGRGSSYNEQFFGPGTRLTVL.

The gene calls are TRBV5-8 and TRBJ1-3; a possible D gene is TRBD1 (5 bases). Germline assignment: CDR1 SGHTS and CDR2 YDEGEE. This CDR3 spans 13 amino acids. Trimming shortened V by 6 bases and J by 8 bases, and 15 bases separated the two germline ends. This chain's CDR3 is CASTFQGLDTIYF. The CDR3 DNA sequence: TGTGCCAGCACCTTCCAGGGTTTGGACACCATATATTTT.

This clone was detected a few times. CDR3 region: CATSREAPGTAYNEQFF. CDR3 DNA: TGTGCCACCAGCAGAGAAGCCCCTGGGACAGCATACAATGAGCAGTTCTTC. The chain employs TRBV15 and TRBJ2-1; 7 positions match TRBD1. The CDR3 covers 17 residues. Trimming cost V 0 bases and J 4 bases; bases outside gene matches: 9. Germline V gene sequence: CDR1 LNHNV, CDR2 YYDKDF (reference sequence).

The J gene is TRBJ1-1, the V gene TRBV2; tentatively, D is TRBD1 (6 bases). The germline V and J ends were trimmed by 2 bases and 0 bases, with 10 bases remaining between them. Per germline, CDR1 SNHLY and CDR2 FYNNEI. This CDR3 has 15 residues. For the CDR3, the DNA is TGTGCCAGCAGTGAACAGGGGCGGGTGAACACTGAAGCTTTCTTT. Protein: CASSEQGRVNTEAFF.

This chain links TRBV25-1 with TRBJ2-5, with 9 bases identical to TRBD1. Looked up from germline, CDR1 is MGHDK and CDR2 is SYGVNS. The length of the CDR3 is 16 residues. Losses at the gene ends were 4 bases for V and 4 bases for J; bases not matched to a gene: 10. This CDR3 is CASSGGLGQGGETQYF. In DNA, the CDR3 is TGTGCCAGCAGTGGGGGATTGGGACAGGGAGGAGAGACCCAGTACTTC. The full variable domain, completed using reference TRBV25-1 and TRBJ2-5, is EADIYQTPRYLVIGTGKKITLECSQTMGHDKMYWYQQDPGMELHLIHYSYGVNSTEKGDLSSESTVSRIRTEHFPLTLESARPSHTSQYLCASSGGLGQGGETQYFGPGTRLLVL.

CDR3 in amino acids: CASSALSGYTEAFF. The CDR3 DNA reads as TGTGCCAGCAGCGCTCTGTCGGGTTACACTGAAGCTTTCTTT. The V gene is TRBV7-2, the J gene TRBJ1-1; D is ambiguous. Per germline, CDR1 SGHTA and CDR2 FQGNSA. CDR3 length equals 14 residues. Between the trimmed V and J ends, which lost 5 bases and 3 bases, there was a span of 13 bases. Together with reference TRBV7-2 and TRBJ1-1, the CDR3 gives the full variable domain: GAGVSQSPSNKVTEKGKDVELRCDPISGHTALYWYRQSLGQGLEFLIYFQGNSAPDKSGLPSDRFSAERTGGSVSTLTIQRTQQEDSAVYLCASSALSGYTEAFFGQGTRLTVV.

The rearrangement uses TRBV2 and TRBJ2-2, with no clear D. Germline loops: CDR1 SNHLY, CDR2 FYNNEI. Between the trimmed V and J ends, which lost 2 bases and 6 bases, there was a span of 13 bases. The CDR3 spans 15 residues. In nucleotides, the CDR3 is TGTGCCAGCAGTGAATTTCGCCCTATGTCCGGGGAGCTGTTTTTT. It is translated as CASSEFRPMSGELFF.

This clone was seen a few times. This chain links TRBV27 with TRBJ2-2; maybe TRBD1 (5 bases). CDR1 is MNHEY and CDR2 is SMNVEV in the germline V gene (reference sequence). V lost 9 bases and J 2 bases, leaving 10 bases between the germline ends. The CDR3 runs to 13 residues. In DNA, the CDR3 is TGTGCCAGTAAACAGGTTAACACCGGGGAGCTGTTTTTT. The encoded protein is CASKQVNTGELFF.

A few counts support this clone. V and J are TRBV7-3 and TRBJ1-5; TRBD1 agrees at 10 bases. The V and J ends lost 5 bases and 14 bases, in that order; junction bases with no gene match: 3. The CDR3 runs 11 residues. CDR1 SGHTA and CDR2 FQGTGA come from the germline V gene. The CDR3 DNA sequence: TGTGCCAGCAGCCGGGACAGGGGAAAGCATTTT. It encodes CASSRDRGKHF.

This rearrangement joins TRBV9 to TRBJ2-7; 12 bases line up with TRBD2. CDR1 SGDLS and CDR2 YYNGEE come from the germline V gene. V lost 3 bases to trimming and J lost 3 bases; unmatched junction nucleotides: 7. CDR3 length: 16 amino acids. CDR3 sequence reads: CASSAGTSGLSYEQYF. CDR3 DNA: TGTGCCAGCAGCGCCGGGACTAGCGGGCTAAGCTACGAGCAGTACTTC.

CDR3 nucleotide sequence: TGTGCCAGCAGGCCAGGTCCCTGGGCTGAAAAACTGTTTTTT. Amino acids: CASRPGPWAEKLFF. The V gene is TRBV28, the J gene TRBJ1-4, with D unclear. V was clipped by 6 bases and J by 7 bases, with 15 bases between them. From germline, CDR1 is MDHEN and CDR2 SYDVKM. The CDR3 totals 14 residues.

This chain joins TRBV19 and TRBJ1-6; tentatively, D is TRBD1 (6 bases). CDR1 and CDR2 (germline): LNHDA, SQIVND (reference sequence). The CDR3 has 16 amino acids. The V and J ends lost 6 bases and 7 bases respectively, with 19 bases between them. This chain's CDR3 is CASRSHLTGSNSPLHF. The CDR3 coding sequence is TGTGCCAGTAGATCCCACCTGACAGGCTCCAATTCACCCCTCCACTTT.

This chain uses TRBV7-6 with TRBJ2-7; a weak D match, TRBD2 (5 bases). The length of the CDR3 is 16 residues. The V gene's germline CDR1 is SGHVS and CDR2 FNYEAQ. Trimming cost V 5 bases and J 0 bases, with 17 bases left between them. The CDR3 loop is CASSLRAGGSSYEQYF. The CDR3 nucleotides are TGTGCCAGCAGCCTTCGGGCGGGCGGAAGCTCCTACGAGCAGTACTTC.

In this sample, this clone turned up once. The chain employs TRBV7-9 and TRBJ1-1, with D perhaps matching TRBD1 (5 bases). V lost 0 bases and J lost 0, with 14 bases in between. CDR3 size: 17 residues. Looked up from germline, CDR1 is SEHNR and CDR2 is FQNEAQ (reference sequence). CDR3 region: CASSLAFGDFMNTEAFF. In DNA, the CDR3 is TGTGCCAGCAGCTTAGCGTTCGGGGACTTCATGAACACTGAAGCTTTCTTT.

This clone turned up a few times. V gene TRBV30 combines with J gene TRBJ2-1, with 14 nucleotides matching TRBD2. CDR3 size: 13 residues. V was clipped by 8 bases and J by 9 bases; unmatched bases: 6. From germline, CDR1 is GTSNPN and CDR2 SVGIG (reference sequence). CDR3 coding DNA: TGTGCCCCCCGACTAGCGGGAGGGGTTGAGCAGTTCTTC. This translates into CAPRLAGGVEQFF.

V and J are TRBV14 and TRBJ1-1; 7 bases are a match to TRBD1. The length of the CDR3 is 15 residues. The ends lost 3 bases at V and 6 bases at J; junction bases unmatched: 10. Germline V gene data show CDR1 as SGHDN and CDR2 as FVKESK. The CDR3 sequence is CASSQYYTGVAEAFF. DNA of the CDR3: TGTGCCAGCAGCCAGTACTACACAGGGGTTGCTGAAGCTTTCTTT.

The chain recombines TRBV5-1 with TRBJ1-2, with TRBD1 matching 12 bases. Germline CDR1 is SGHRS and CDR2 is YFSETQ. Trimming removed 4 bases from V and 8 bases from J; junction bases left unmatched: 6. The CDR3 length is 14 residues. The CDR3 DNA reads TGCGCCAGCAGCCCGGGACAGGGGGCGCGCGGCTACACCTTC. Protein sequence: CASSPGQGARGYTF.

The chain carries TRBV7-8 and TRBJ2-2; 15 bases align to TRBD2. The CDR3 covers 16 residues. V lost 5 bases to trimming and J lost 6 bases; unmatched junction nucleotides: 4. Germline loops: CDR1 SGHVS, CDR2 FQNEAQ. The DNA of the CDR3 is TGTGCCAGCAGCGATTGGACTAGCGGGAGGGCCGGGGAGCTGTTTTTT. Translating it yields CASSDWTSGRAGELFF.

On this clone itself: The same CDR3 also results from other DNA sequences found in this sample. The chain employs TRBV19 and TRBJ2-5, with a tentative D call TRBD2 (5 bases). V was clipped by 1 base and J by 2 bases, with 5 bases between them. CDR3 size: 13 residues. Germline lookup yields CDR1 LNHDA and CDR2 SQIVND (reference sequence). CDR3 bases: TGTGCCAGTAGTATAGGACTACAAGAGACCCAGTACTTC. This encodes CASSIGLQETQYF. The whole variable domain, remainder taken from reference TRBV19 and TRBJ2-5, is DGGITQSPKYLFRKEGQNVTLSCEQNLNHDAMYWYRQDPGQGLRLIYYSQIVNDFQKGDIAEGYSVSREKKESFPLTVTSAQKNPTAFYLCASSIGLQETQYFGPGTRLLVL.

The genes are TRBV24-1 and TRBJ2-2; D is unresolved. V was shortened by 4 bases and J by 6 bases, with 11 bases between the two germline ends. From germline, CDR1 is KGHDR and CDR2 SFDVKD. This CDR3 comprises 14 residues. The DNA for the CDR3 is TGTGCCACCAGTGACCCTAACCTGGCCGGGGAGCTGTTTTTT. Amino acids: CATSDPNLAGELFF.

V and J are TRBV3-1 (or the pseudogene TRBV3-2) and TRBJ1-2; TRBD1 aligns across 7 bases. The CDR3 has 15 amino acids. J gave up 0 bases and V 4 bases, and 5 bases lay outside the gene matches. Germline V CDR1 and CDR2: LGHDT, YNNKEL (reference sequence). CDR3 region: CASSPRDRTNYGYTF. DNA for the CDR3: TGTGCCAGCAGCCCCCGGGACAGAACTAACTATGGCTACACCTTC.

As for this clone: The sample has other DNA sequences that encode this CDR3 too. J is TRBJ1-1 and V is TRBV28; no clear D. The CDR3 extends over 14 amino acids. From germline, CDR1 is MDHEN and CDR2 SYDVKM. Trimming cost V 6 bases and J 1 base, with 12 bases left between them. In DNA form, the CDR3 reads TGTGCCAGCAGCTCCCCCGGCGGGAACACTGAAGCTTTCTTT. Translation gives CASSSPGGNTEAFF.

The V gene is TRBV5-4, the J gene TRBJ2-1; D may be TRBD2 (6 bases). Germline V CDR1 and CDR2: SGHNT, YYREEE (reference sequence). Trimming took 1 base from V and 0 from J, leaving 11 bases between them. The CDR3 runs 16 residues. CDR3 protein: CASSLSGSSSYNEQFF. The DNA of the CDR3 is TGTGCCAGCAGCTTGAGCGGGTCGAGCTCCTACAATGAGCAGTTCTTC.

This chain connects TRBV7-9 to TRBJ1-6; D not certain. The CDR3 totals 12 residues. Trimming removed 1 base from V and 14 bases from J, with 9 bases in between. The germline V gene encodes CDR1 SEHNR and CDR2 FQNEAQ (reference sequence). CDR3 coding DNA: TGTGCCAGCAGCTTAGGGCCGCAATCCCTCCACTTT. Its protein is CASSLGPQSLHF.

Written as DNA, the CDR3 is TGTGCCAGCAGCCTGGACCAGCGAGAGACCCAGTACTTC. Amino acids: CASSLDQRETQYF. This chain uses TRBV5-4 with TRBJ2-5; D is uncertain. The CDR3 is 13 amino acids. The V gene's germline CDR1 is SGHNT and CDR2 YYREEE (reference sequence). Trimming took off 4 bases at V and 4 bases at J, with 11 bases between the two ends.

The chain carries TRBV27 and TRBJ1-1; 8 bases agree with TRBD1. V trimming: 6 bases; J trimming: 2 bases; junction bases outside the gene matches: 11. Germline values: CDR1 MNHEY, CDR2 SMNVEV (reference sequence). This CDR3 region has 16 residues. The CDR3 nucleotides read TGTGCCAGCAGCAGGGGGCAGGGGTACACCAACACTGAAGCTTTCTTT. Its translation: CASSRGQGYTNTEAFF.